This T cell receptor beta chain emerged from a study of T cell repertoires in cytomegalovirus infection. Across the whole study: Public TCR beta signatures marked donors with CMV infection and the matching HLA.

In this sample, this clonotype turned up a few times. The target antigen is unknown. Overall study results and limits: There were HLA-C-restricted CMV-specific TCR beta clonotypes dominating the ex vivo response.

TCRdb re-analysed the reads in MiXCR, keeping a single row per CDR3 protein. The sample carries about 530,000 distinct CDR3 sequences, around 27% recorded once. The receptor was isolated from a human donor in good health (CMV status not recorded). Some clones in this sample may be carry-over from other donors' samples. What was sequenced was PBMCs.

As DNA, the CDR3 is TGTGCCAGCAGTTACTCGGGCCACGCTGGCTACACCTTC. This gives the protein CASSYSGHAGYTF. This chain joins TRBV6-5 and TRBJ1-2; no definite D call. The CDR3 totals 13 residues. V shed 0 bases and J shed 7 bases, with 9 bases lying between them. In germline, CDR1 is MNHEY, CDR2 SVGAGI.